These 30 T cell receptor beta chains came from one sample sequenced in a study of T cells expressing NK-cell markers. From the 5' RACE reads, TCRdb lists one entry per CDR3 protein and no DNA. The sample table includes some 150,000 distinct CDR3 sequences. The specimen sequenced was blood T cells: a sorted CD56 or NKG2C T cell subset, CD4+ or CD8+ T cells, or bulk PBMC T cells (not recorded which). The receptors come from a man between 18 and 35 years old in good health.

The rearrangement uses TRBV12-3 or TRBV12-4 and TRBJ1-5; TCRdb's assignment of TRBD1 cannot be checked, as there is no DNA. This CDR3 spans 13 amino acids. The CDR3 sequence is CASKTSGGQPQHF.

The chain links TRBV4-3 to TRBJ2-7; TCRdb names TRBD1, which stays unverified in the absence of DNA. The germline V gene encodes CDR1 LGHNA and CDR2 YSLEER. The CDR3 extends over 20 amino acids. The CDR3 sequence: CASSQDWDRDLLAGAHEQYF.

This sequence joins TRBV27 and TRBJ2-1; lacking DNA, the TRBD1 call made by TCRdb goes unchecked. Germline-derived CDR1 and CDR2 are MNHEY and SMNVEV (reference sequence). The CDR3 sequence is 14 residues long. This CDR3 reads CASSLAPAGNEQFF.

The chain employs TRBV5-6 and TRBJ1-5; no DNA is available, so the TRBD1 call from TCRdb remains unchecked. The CDR3 extends over 16 amino acids. Germline V gene data show CDR1 as SGHDT and CDR2 as YYEEEE. The CDR3 region is CASSFGQGASNQPQHF. Supplemented by reference TRBV5-6 and TRBJ1-5, the full variable domain reads DAGVTQSPTHLIKTRGQQVTLRCSPKSGHDTVSWYQQALGQGPQFIFQYYEEEERQRGNFPDRFSGHQFPNYSSELNVNALLLGDSALYLCASSFGQGASNQPQHFGDGTRLSIL.

The V call is TRBV4-2, the J call TRBJ2-7; the D call of TRBD2 rests on TCRdb alone, since no DNA is present to check it. Germline assignment: CDR1 LGHNA and CDR2 YNFKEQ. This CDR3 is 16 amino acids long. The chain's CDR3 is CASSQEVAGSSYEQYF.

The chain employs TRBV4-2 and TRBJ2-7; TCRdb indicates TRBD2, and absent DNA this call remains unverified. The CDR3 consists of 15 residues. Per the germline V gene, CDR1 is LGHNA and CDR2 is YNFKEQ. This CDR3 reads CASSQEASAPYEQYF.

The chain combines TRBV28 with TRBJ1-1; checking the TCRdb D call of TRBD1 is not possible without DNA. Germline lookup yields CDR1 MDHEN and CDR2 SYDVKM. The CDR3 extends over 16 amino acids. CDR3: CASSPPGQGDVTEAFF.

The V and J genes are TRBV2 and TRBJ1-6; there is no DNA to check the TCRdb D call of TRBD1. The germline CDR1 and CDR2 sequences are SNHLY and FYNNEI. The CDR3 runs to 20 residues. The CDR3 here is CASSEALGTGGAKGSSPLHF.

V and J are TRBV20-1 and TRBJ2-3; TCRdb reports TRBD2, a call that lacks DNA to check it against. The CDR3 is made up of 15 amino acids. Germline lookup yields CDR1 DFQATT and CDR2 SNEGSKA (reference sequence). CDR3 loop: CSAISASGSTDTQYF.

The J gene is TRBJ2-1, the V gene TRBV7-2. This CDR3 comprises 15 residues. Looked up from germline, CDR1 is SGHTA and CDR2 is FQGNSA. This CDR3 is CASSLGFDSYNEQFF.

V and J are TRBV10-3 and TRBJ2-3; as DNA is missing, the TRBD1 call by TCRdb cannot be tested. The CDR3 extends over 17 amino acids. The germline gives CDR1 ENHRY, CDR2 SYGVKD. The CDR3 spells CAISEFTGAPGEDTQYF.

The CDR3 loop reads CASSLSLRDRDGNEQFF. This chain connects TRBV28 to TRBJ2-1; as DNA is missing, the TRBD1 call by TCRdb cannot be tested. The germline CDR1 and CDR2 sequences are MDHEN and SYDVKM. This CDR3 comprises 17 residues.

The CDR3 is CAWSSGRGPDTQYF. The genes are TRBV30 and TRBJ2-3; TCRdb proposes TRBD2, but this gene call is untestable without DNA. CDR3 size: 14 residues. The V gene's germline CDR1 is GTSNPN and CDR2 SVGIG (reference sequence).

This chain uses TRBV27 with TRBJ2-1; TCRdb selects TRBD1, and the lack of DNA leaves this call unchecked. The V gene's germline CDR1 is MNHEY and CDR2 SMNVEV (reference sequence). The CDR3 has 15 amino acids. The CDR3 here is CASTLIGAYMDEQFF.

This chain links TRBV6-2 or TRBV6-3 with TRBJ2-4; TCRdb names TRBD1, which stays unverified in the absence of DNA. Germline CDR1 reads MNHEY; CDR2 reads SVGEGT. The CDR3 has 14 residues. CDR3 region: CASRDMDSRNIQYF.

V usage is TRBV19 and J usage is TRBJ2-2; the D call from TCRdb, TRBD2, cannot be confirmed without DNA. The germline gives CDR1 LNHDA, CDR2 SQIVND (reference sequence). This CDR3 has 15 amino acids. CDR3 in amino acids: CASRIAGGTSGELFF.

The chain has TRBV9 and TRBJ2-1. The CDR3 spans 13 residues. Germline V lookup: CDR1 SGDLS, CDR2 YYNGEE. The CDR3 spells CASSAYETREQFF.

This sequence joins TRBV7-9 and TRBJ1-3. Germline assignment: CDR1 SEHNR and CDR2 FQNEAQ (reference sequence). The CDR3 covers 16 residues. The CDR3 loop reads CASSLGSGTSGNTIYF.

This chain joins TRBV29-1 and TRBJ2-3. Germline CDR1 SQVTM, CDR2 ANQGSEA. The CDR3 sequence is 13 residues long. The CDR3 loop reads CSVVWSSTDTQYF.

The chain has TRBV12-3 or TRBV12-4 and TRBJ2-1. The CDR3 length is 14 residues. The CDR3 sequence: CASSAVGSYNEQFF.

The chain links TRBV20-1 to TRBJ2-1; with no DNA, the TCRdb D assignment of TRBD1 cannot be verified. Looked up from germline, CDR1 is DFQATT and CDR2 is SNEGSKA (reference sequence). The CDR3 is 15 residues long. The CDR3 sequence is CSARDRTGSYNEQFF.

The chain is built from TRBV29-1 and TRBJ2-7. The germline V gene encodes CDR1 SQVTM and CDR2 ANQGSEA. CDR3 length: 17 residues. CDR3 amino acids: CSVEFGLHSDTIYEQYF.

The chain uses TRBV29-1 and TRBJ2-3; the TRBD1 assignment by TCRdb is unverifiable without DNA. The germline CDR1 and CDR2 sequences are SQVTM and ANQGSEA. The CDR3 loop spans 15 amino acids. CDR3 in amino acids: CSVPGFGLHVDTQYF.

The gene calls are TRBV20-1 and TRBJ2-7. From germline, CDR1 is DFQATT and CDR2 SNEGSKA (reference sequence). The length of the CDR3 is 12 residues. The CDR3 loop is CSANPGSYEQYF.

This sequence joins TRBV7-8 and TRBJ2-5; absent DNA, TCRdb's TRBD2 call cannot be checked. Germline CDR1 reads SGHVS; CDR2 reads FQNEAQ. This CDR3 has 18 residues. The chain's CDR3 is CASSPGLAGGVVQETQYF.

The V gene is TRBV7-9, the J gene TRBJ2-2; the TCRdb call, TRBD2, lacks DNA for checking. Looked up from germline, CDR1 is SEHNR and CDR2 is FQNEAQ (reference sequence). This CDR3 has 12 amino acids. Here the CDR3 reads CANSEGAGELFF.

CDR3 loop: CASSKTSGRGNTGELFF. The chain recombines TRBV2 with TRBJ2-2; TCRdb names TRBD2, which stays unverified in the absence of DNA. The CDR3 spans 17 residues. Germline CDR1 and CDR2: SNHLY and FYNNEI.

The chain recombines TRBV12-3 or TRBV12-4 with TRBJ1-4; the TRBD1 assignment by TCRdb is unverifiable without DNA. The CDR3 is made up of 14 amino acids. The CDR3 sequence: CASSRDRGHEKLFF.

By frequency, this clonotype is medium-sized. This sequence joins TRBV30 and TRBJ2-1; TCRdb proposes TRBD1, but this gene call is untestable without DNA. CDR3 size: 14 residues. Germline CDR1 reads GTSNPN; CDR2 reads SVGIG (reference sequence). The CDR3 sequence is CAWSRSHDYNEQFF.

The chain links TRBV12-3 or TRBV12-4 to TRBJ1-1; TCRdb's D gene call, TRBD1, goes unchecked for lack of DNA. This CDR3 is 14 amino acids long. The CDR3 loop reads CASSLNRPVPEAFF.